This passage covers 7 T cell receptor beta chains from one sample sequenced in a study of cytomegalovirus exposure and HLA in healthy donors. 60 Vbeta and 13 Jbeta primers were used in PCR. Generated by immunoSEQ multiplex PCR, the TCRdb table keeps only in-frame clones and is missing some. Among more than 110,000 clones listed, about three quarters were seen once. The specimen sequenced was PBMCs. These receptors were collected from a male donor in good health and CMV-seronegative.

This sequence joins TRBV7-9 and TRBJ1-2, with TRBD1 matching 7 bases. The CDR3 covers 14 residues. CDR1 is SEHNR, CDR2 FQNEAQ, per germline (reference sequence). The J segment lost 6 bases and the V segment lost 1 base, leaving 5 bases of the junction unmatched. Written as DNA, the CDR3 is TGTGCCAGCAGCTTAGGGGACAGATTACATGGCTACACCTTC. This codes for CASSLGDRLHGYTF.

The chain joins TRBV2 to TRBJ1-4; 7 bases are a match to TRBD1. With V trimmed by 6 bases and J by 6 bases, 4 bases remained unmatched. The CDR3 contains 13 residues. From germline, CDR1 is SNHLY and CDR2 FYNNEI. DNA of the CDR3: TGTGCCAGCAGCCGGGGACAGTATGAAAAACTGTTTTTT. Protein: CASSRGQYEKLFF.

This chain connects TRBV7-6 to TRBJ2-2, with TRBD2 as a possible D gene (5 bases). V lost 4 bases, J lost 4 bases, and 7 bases lay in between. Germline CDR1 SGHVS, CDR2 FNYEAQ. The CDR3 contains 13 residues. This CDR3 is CASSSSRTGELFF. The CDR3 nucleotides are TGTGCCAGCAGCTCTAGCCGCACCGGGGAGCTGTTTTTT.

This clone was detected only a few times. This chain joins TRBV5-1 and TRBJ2-7; 13 bases map to TRBD2. This CDR3 comprises 18 residues. The V gene's germline CDR1 is SGHRS and CDR2 YFSETQ. The V segment lost 0 bases and the J segment 3 bases; nucleotides outside the gene matches: 9. The CDR3, as DNA: TGCGCCAGCAGCTTGGGGACTAGCGGGAGACGATTGGGCTACGAGCAGTACTTC. It codes for CASSLGTSGRRLGYEQYF.

The chain recombines TRBV18 with TRBJ2-3, with D perhaps matching TRBD2 (5 bases). V shed 0 bases and J shed 5 bases, with 6 bases lying between them. This CDR3 comprises 13 residues. Germline CDR1 reads KGHSH; CDR2 reads LQKENI. The CDR3 loop is CASSPPLVDTQYF. The CDR3 region has the DNA TGTGCCAGCTCACCACCACTAGTAGATACGCAGTATTTT.

The V and J genes are TRBV28 and TRBJ2-5, with D tentatively TRBD2 (6 bases). The better agreement between TRBJ2-7 and the DNA end casts doubt on the J call. CDR1 is MDHEN, CDR2 SYDVKM, per germline. The CDR3 extends over 13 amino acids. The CDR3 DNA is TGTGCCAGCACCCGGGGTGGAGGGAACGAGCAGTACTTC. It codes for CASTRGGGNEQYF.

The chain uses TRBV6-5 and TRBJ1-5; maybe TRBD1 (6 bases). Germline V gene data show CDR1 as MNHEY and CDR2 as SVGAGI. V was trimmed by 6 bases and J by 3 bases, leaving 9 bases between them. This CDR3 has 13 residues. This CDR3 reads CASRRTDNQPQHF. Written as DNA, the CDR3 is TGTGCCAGCAGAAGGACAGACAATCAGCCCCAGCATTTT.